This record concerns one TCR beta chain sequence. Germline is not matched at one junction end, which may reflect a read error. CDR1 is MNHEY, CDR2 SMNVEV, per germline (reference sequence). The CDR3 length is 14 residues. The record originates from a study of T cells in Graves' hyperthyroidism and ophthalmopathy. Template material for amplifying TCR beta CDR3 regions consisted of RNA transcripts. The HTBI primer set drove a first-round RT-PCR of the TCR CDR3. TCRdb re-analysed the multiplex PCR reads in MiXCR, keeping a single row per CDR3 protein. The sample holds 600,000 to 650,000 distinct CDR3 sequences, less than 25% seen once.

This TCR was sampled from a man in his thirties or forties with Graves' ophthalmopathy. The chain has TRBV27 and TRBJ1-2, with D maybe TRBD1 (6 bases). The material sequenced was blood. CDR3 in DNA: TGTGCCAGCAGTTTATACGGGGGGGCCTATGACTACACCTTC. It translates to CASSLYGGAYDYTF.